This T cell receptor (beta chain) was recovered during a study of T cell responses to AZD1222 COVID-19 vaccine. Study-wide points: The study reported that nearly half of spike-specific TCRs target unmutated variant regions. Repertoire sampling occurred only after the peak T cell response. Donors skewed white British and female; clonal diversity was possibly underestimated.

Of note for this clone: What it recognizes is unknown.

The CDR3 runs 11 residues. V was clipped by 2 bases and J by 7 bases, with 5 bases between them. The germline V gene encodes CDR1 SEHNR and CDR2 FQNEAQ (reference sequence). Sequenced by immunoSEQ multiplex PCR; TCRdb stores in-frame clones only, minus some. The data hold about 120,000 clones, with more than 75% observed a single time. The origin of this receptor is an adult who received the AZD1222 COVID-19 vaccine. Sequencing used peripheral blood, obtained 28 days after the second AZD1222 dose. The rearrangement links TRBV7-9 to TRBJ1-1; the D is unclear. In DNA, the CDR3 is TGTGCCAGCAGCTTAAAGGTTGAAGCTTTCTTT. It yields the protein CASSLKVEAFF.